This T cell receptor (beta chain) originates from a study of blood T cell repertoires in COVID-19. Repertoires were generated with immunoSEQ multiplex PCR, while TCRdb's copy carries only in-frame clones and drops some. The sample contains roughly 150,000 clones, around four fifths of which appear only once. The V end lost 7 bases, the J end lost 4 bases, and 17 bases lay between the germline ends. Germline CDR1 LNHDA, CDR2 SQIVND (reference sequence). This CDR3 contains 15 residues. This chain links TRBV19 with TRBJ1-5; no reliable D call. The source of this sequence is a woman aged 80 or over with COVID-19, enrolled during active disease. Input material: peripheral blood. The CDR3 protein is CASTPTRTGNQPQHF. CDR3 nucleotide sequence: TGTGCCAGTACCCCAACTCGGACGGGAAATCAGCCCCAGCATTTT.